Shown below are 26 T cell receptor beta chains from a single sample sequenced in a study of OX40 agonist ivuxolimab in advanced cancers. Repertoires were generated with immunoSEQ multiplex PCR, while TCRdb's copy carries only in-frame clones and drops some. The top ten hold approximately 12% of the sample, which has around 41,000 clones, roughly 88% seen once. Sequenced here: CD4+ or CD8+ T cells sorted from blood, sampled in a trial of the OX40 agonist ivuxolimab. These receptors originate from an adult with an advanced solid tumor such as melanoma, head and neck, liver or kidney cancer.

Comment on this clone: One end of the junction does not line up with germline, which may come from a read error. The chain is built from TRBV7-7 and TRBJ1-5; 7 bases map to TRBD1. This CDR3 has 15 amino acids. Germline V lookup: CDR1 SSHAT, CDR2 FNYEAQ (reference sequence). CDR3 sequence (DNA): TGTGCTAGCAGCTTAGGGGGCGGTAGCAATCAGCCCCAGCATTTT. This gives the protein CASSLGGGSNQPQHF.

The V gene is TRBV7-2, the J gene TRBJ2-1; 8 bases line up with TRBD2. The length of the CDR3 is 15 residues. With V trimmed by 2 bases and J by 9 bases, 9 bases remained unmatched. Germline V gives CDR1 SGHTA, CDR2 FQGNSA. CDR3 nucleotides: TGTGCCAGCAGCTTACTAGCGCCCGGGGGGGGTGAGCAGTTCTTC. It specifies CASSLLAPGGGEQFF.

The chain employs TRBV28 and TRBJ2-5; no firm D call. This CDR3 is 14 amino acids long. Germline-derived CDR1 and CDR2 are MDHEN and SYDVKM. V lost 3 bases to trimming and J lost 2 bases, with 10 bases between them. CDR3 loop: CASSFRSIQETQYF. CDR3 nucleotide sequence: TGTGCCAGCAGTTTCAGGAGTATTCAAGAGACCCAGTACTTC.

The rearrangement uses TRBV7-9 and TRBJ1-2, with no clear D. Germline CDR1 and CDR2: SEHNR and FQNEAQ (reference sequence). The CDR3 extends over 15 amino acids. Trimming removed 0 bases from V and 6 bases from J, with 14 bases in between. This CDR3 reads CASSLAGRGMDGYTF. CDR3 nucleotides: TGTGCCAGCAGCTTAGCCGGGAGAGGGATGGATGGCTACACCTTC.

A word on this clone: The junction departs from germline at one end; a sequencing error may be responsible. The V gene is TRBV6-1, the J gene TRBJ2-7; D ambiguous. Germline V gives CDR1 MNHNS, CDR2 SASEGT. This CDR3 comprises 11 residues. The DNA of the CDR3 is TGTGCCAGCAGTGAACTAGGCTACTCGCGCTTC. It codes for CASSELGYSRF.

The chain is built from TRBV4-1 and TRBJ1-1; D possibly corresponds to TRBD1 (5 bases). V was trimmed by 4 bases and J by 10 bases, leaving 16 bases between them. The CDR3 length is 13 residues. Germline V gene sequence: CDR1 MGHRA, CDR2 YSYEKL. In nucleotides, the CDR3 is TGCGCCAGCAGCCCTCTAGGGGCGGGGAGAGCTTTCTTT. Residues: CASSPLGAGRAFF.

This CDR3 is CASSLVDGTTYNEQFF. CDR3 DNA sequence: TGCGCCAGCAGCTTAGTAGACGGGACTACCTACAATGAGCAGTTCTTC. This chain joins TRBV5-1 and TRBJ2-1; 7 bases match TRBD2. The CDR3 runs to 16 residues. CDR1 SGHRS and CDR2 YFSETQ come from the germline V gene. V trimming: 2 bases; J trimming: 2 bases; junction bases outside the gene matches: 7. Together with reference TRBV5-1 and TRBJ2-1, the CDR3 gives the full variable domain: KAGVTQTPRYLIKTRGQQVTLSCSPISGHRSVSWYQQTPGQGLQFLFEYFSETQRNKGNFPGRFSGRQFSNSRSEMNVSTLELGDSALYLCASSLVDGTTYNEQFFGPGTRLTVL.

V usage is TRBV5-6 and J usage is TRBJ2-7; TRBD2 is a possible D gene (5 bases). Germline values: CDR1 SGHDT, CDR2 YYEEEE. V lost 0 bases and J lost 5, with 9 bases in between. The CDR3 has 13 residues. The CDR3 DNA reads as TGTGCCAGCAGCTTGGTGAGGGCTGACGAGCAGTACTTC. Its protein product is CASSLVRADEQYF.

The chain has TRBV25-1 and TRBJ2-5; weak D call: TRBD1 (6 bases). The V gene's germline CDR1 is MGHDK and CDR2 SYGVNS. The CDR3 contains 13 residues. The V gene lost 6 bases and the J gene lost 2 bases, with 10 bases spanning the gap. The CDR3 protein is CASSRGIQETQYF. The CDR3 DNA sequence: TGTGCCAGCAGCAGGGGTATTCAAGAGACCCAGTACTTC. Variable domain in full (rest from reference TRBV25-1 and TRBJ2-5): EADIYQTPRYLVIGTGKKITLECSQTMGHDKMYWYQQDPGMELHLIHYSYGVNSTEKGDLSSESTVSRIRTEHFPLTLESARPSHTSQYLCASSRGIQETQYFGPGTRLLVL.

The chain couples TRBV18 to TRBJ1-4; 7 bases are shared with TRBD1. This CDR3 has 15 residues. J gave up 4 bases and V 4 bases, and 6 bases lay outside the gene matches. Germline CDR1 is KGHSH and CDR2 is LQKENI. The chain's CDR3 is CASSLGTAGNEKLFF. CDR3 sequence (DNA): TGTGCCAGCTCACTCGGGACAGCGGGTAATGAAAAACTGTTTTTT.

The chain carries TRBV6-6 and TRBJ1-2, with 9 bases identical to TRBD1. In germline, CDR1 is MNHNY, CDR2 SVGAGI (reference sequence). There are 15 residues in the CDR3. V was clipped by 6 bases and J by 5 bases; unmatched bases: 10. CDR3 region: CASRPATGGLYGYTF. CDR3 DNA sequence: TGTGCCAGCAGACCGGCTACAGGGGGCTTGTATGGCTACACCTTC.

The V gene is TRBV28, the J gene TRBJ2-5; 8 bases line up with TRBD2. Trimming cost V 8 bases and J 5 bases; bases outside gene matches: 7. The CDR3 extends over 13 amino acids. CDR1 and CDR2 from the germline V gene are MDHEN and SYDVKM. In DNA, the CDR3 is TGTGCCAGCGGATTAGCGGGACGGGAGACCCAGTACTTC. Its translation is CASGLAGRETQYF.

The rearrangement links TRBV2 to TRBJ2-1; the D is unclear. The CDR3 contains 17 residues. Germline V lookup: CDR1 SNHLY, CDR2 FYNNEI. Trimming took 10 bases from V and 0 from J, leaving 22 bases between them. The CDR3 here is CANNTPLLSSSYNEQFF. The CDR3 nucleotides are TGTGCCAACAACACCCCACTCCTTTCGAGCTCCTACAATGAGCAGTTCTTC.

This chain links TRBV28 with TRBJ1-1; 9 bases agree with TRBD1. The trim removed 5 bases at V and 3 bases at J, leaving 13 bases unmatched. The germline V gene encodes CDR1 MDHEN and CDR2 SYDVKM. The CDR3 spans 17 residues. CDR3 loop: CASSPPLRTGADTEAFF. In DNA form, the CDR3 reads TGTGCCAGCAGTCCACCGCTCCGGACAGGGGCGGACACTGAAGCTTTCTTT.

The chain combines TRBV4-1 with TRBJ2-1, with D possibly TRBD2 on 6 matching bases. The CDR3 runs 15 residues. Trimming left V 4 bases short and J 0 bases short, with 10 bases between. Germline values: CDR1 MGHRA, CDR2 YSYEKL. CDR3 region: CASSPGLYSYNEQFF. CDR3 bases: TGCGCCAGCAGCCCGGGACTCTACTCCTACAATGAGCAGTTCTTC.

The gene calls are TRBV28 and TRBJ2-3, with D unresolved. CDR3 length: 13 amino acids. Looked up from germline, CDR1 is MDHEN and CDR2 is SYDVKM. Between the trimmed V and J ends, which lost 2 bases and 10 bases, there was a span of 13 bases. As DNA, the CDR3 is TGTGCCAGCAGTTTAAACCCGCCGCAAGCGCAGTATTTT. Protein product: CASSLNPPQAQYF.

The chain carries TRBV7-2 and TRBJ1-1, with a tentative D call TRBD1 (5 bases). The CDR3 sequence is 14 residues long. The germline V and J ends were trimmed by 1 base and 1 base, with 7 bases remaining between them. Germline-derived CDR1 and CDR2 are SGHTA and FQGNSA. CDR3 amino acids: CASSLDGGNTEAFF. CDR3 nucleotides: TGTGCCAGCAGCTTAGACGGGGGGAACACTGAAGCTTTCTTT.

The CDR3 spells CASSLKYQETQYF. The CDR3 nucleotides are TGTGCCAGCAGTTTGAAGTACCAAGAGACCCAGTACTTC. This sequence joins TRBV6-5 and TRBJ2-5; no definite D call. This CDR3 is built from 13 residues. Germline lookup yields CDR1 MNHEY and CDR2 SVGAGI. V was pared by 4 bases and J by 0 bases, with 6 bases between.

V and J are TRBV30 and TRBJ1-3; D is perhaps TRBD1 (5 bases). Germline values: CDR1 GTSNPN, CDR2 SVGIG (reference sequence). The germline V and J ends were trimmed by 2 bases and 2 bases, with 16 bases remaining between them. The CDR3 runs 16 residues. CDR3 loop: CAWSSGLGEAGNTIYF. In DNA form, the CDR3 reads TGTGCCTGGAGTTCCGGCCTGGGGGAGGCTGGAAACACCATATATTTT.

As to this clone: One junction end does not reproduce the germline sequence, and a read error may be involved. In DNA, the CDR3 is TGTGCCAGCAGTTACTCGTGGGCTGACTCCGCAGTCTTC. Protein product: CASSYSWADSAVF. The chain combines TRBV6-5 with TRBJ2-1; no clear D gene. The CDR3 is 13 residues long. The V gene's germline CDR1 is MNHEY and CDR2 SVGAGI.

The chain recombines TRBV5-1 with TRBJ1-4; D not resolved. The CDR3 loop spans 14 amino acids. Germline CDR1 is SGHRS and CDR2 is YFSETQ. V lost 5 bases and J 0 bases, leaving 8 bases between the germline ends. Here the CDR3 DNA reads TGCGCCAGCAGAGAACAGACAACTAATGAAAAACTGTTTTTT. This codes for CASREQTTNEKLFF.

The chain links TRBV19 to TRBJ1-1; D unclear. The V gene lost 2 bases and the J gene lost 8 bases, with 6 bases spanning the gap. This CDR3 is 11 amino acids long. From germline, CDR1 is LNHDA and CDR2 SQIVND (reference sequence). CDR3 amino acids: CASSIRAEAFF. DNA of the CDR3: TGTGCCAGTAGTATAAGGGCCGAAGCTTTCTTT.

The chain recombines TRBV28 with TRBJ2-7, with unresolved D. The CDR3 contains 12 residues. Germline CDR1 is MDHEN and CDR2 is SYDVKM. The V gene lost 7 bases and the J gene lost 4 bases, with 11 bases spanning the gap. CDR3 nucleotide sequence: TGTGCCAGCAACCACGGTTGGTACGAGCAGTACTTC. Its translation: CASNHGWYEQYF.

The rearrangement uses TRBV19 and TRBJ2-1; a possible D gene is TRBD2 (5 bases). Germline V lookup: CDR1 LNHDA, CDR2 SQIVND (reference sequence). Trimming took 5 bases from V and 2 from J, leaving 13 bases between them. The CDR3 contains 15 residues. The CDR3: CASSRGRAPYNEQFF. The CDR3 DNA reads as TGTGCCAGTAGTCGTGGGAGAGCCCCCTACAATGAGCAGTTCTTC. The full variable domain, completed using reference TRBV19 and TRBJ2-1, is DGGITQSPKYLFRKEGQNVTLSCEQNLNHDAMYWYRQDPGQGLRLIYYSQIVNDFQKGDIAEGYSVSREKKESFPLTVTSAQKNPTAFYLCASSRGRAPYNEQFFGPGTRLTVL.

This clone was recorded only once. This chain uses TRBV30 with TRBJ1-1; no firm D call. This CDR3 is 14 amino acids long. Trimming pared 3 bases from V and 2 bases from J, leaving 13 bases between. Germline V gene lookup returns CDR1 GTSNPN and CDR2 SVGIG (reference sequence). Written as DNA, the CDR3 is TGTGCCTGGAGCCCTACGGCCCTAAACACTGAAGCTTTCTTT. It codes for CAWSPTALNTEAFF.

This chain links TRBV10-1 with TRBJ2-2, with a weak D call TRBD1 (5 bases). The germline V gene has CDR1 WNHNN and CDR2 SYGVQD (reference sequence). V was shortened by 8 bases and J by 3 bases, with 13 bases between the two germline ends. The CDR3 sequence is 14 residues long. The CDR3 DNA reads as TGCGCCAGCCCGCAGGGAAGGGACACCGGGGAGCTGTTTTTT. Its translation: CASPQGRDTGELFF.